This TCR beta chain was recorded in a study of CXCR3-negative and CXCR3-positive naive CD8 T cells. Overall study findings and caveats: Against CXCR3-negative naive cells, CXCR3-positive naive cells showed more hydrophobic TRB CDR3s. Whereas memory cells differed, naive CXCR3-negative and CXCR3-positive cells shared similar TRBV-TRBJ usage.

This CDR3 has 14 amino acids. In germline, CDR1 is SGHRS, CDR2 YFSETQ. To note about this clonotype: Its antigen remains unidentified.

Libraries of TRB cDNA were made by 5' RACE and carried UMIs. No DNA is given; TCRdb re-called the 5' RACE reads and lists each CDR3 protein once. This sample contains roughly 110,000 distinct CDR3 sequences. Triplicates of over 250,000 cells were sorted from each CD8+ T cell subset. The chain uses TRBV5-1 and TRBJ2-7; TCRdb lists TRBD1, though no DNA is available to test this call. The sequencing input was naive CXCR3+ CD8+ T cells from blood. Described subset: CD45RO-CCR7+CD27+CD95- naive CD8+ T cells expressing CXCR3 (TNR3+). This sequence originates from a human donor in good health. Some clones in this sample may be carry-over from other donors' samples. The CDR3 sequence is CASSSQGELHEQYF.